The next 12 T cell receptor beta chains were all read from a single sample in a study of cytomegalovirus exposure and HLA in healthy donors. This PCR relied on a set of 60 Vbeta primers and 13 Jbeta primers. Some clones are missing from TCRdb's copy, which holds only in-frame ones; the method was immunoSEQ multiplex PCR. This repertoire shows 150,000 to 200,000 clones, over 60% found once; its top ten account for approximately 3.1%. Source material: PBMCs. The receptor set was obtained from a woman in her thirties or forties in good health and CMV-seronegative.

This chain connects TRBV4-1 to TRBJ1-2; 7 nucleotides align to TRBD1. This CDR3 is 16 amino acids long. The trim removed 1 base at V and 6 bases at J, leaving 11 bases unmatched. Per the germline V gene, CDR1 is MGHRA and CDR2 is YSYEKL. The CDR3 DNA reads TGCGCCAGCAGCCAAGTCCCCACCGGACAGGCCAATGGCTACACCTTC. Encoded protein: CASSQVPTGQANGYTF.

The V call is TRBV5-5, the J call TRBJ1-1; TRBD1 matches 12 bases. Per germline, CDR1 SGHKS and CDR2 YYEKEE (reference sequence). The CDR3 is 15 residues long. V trimming: 2 bases; J trimming: 2 bases; junction bases outside the gene matches: 1. The CDR3 spells CASSLGTGGNTEAFF. In DNA, the CDR3 is TGTGCCAGCAGCTTAGGGACAGGGGGCAACACTGAAGCTTTCTTT.

The chain recombines TRBV5-1 with TRBJ2-3; D remains ambiguous. Germline assignment: CDR1 SGHRS and CDR2 YFSETQ. The CDR3 loop spans 14 amino acids. The V end lost 5 bases, the J end lost 4 bases, and 14 bases lay between the germline ends. In DNA, the CDR3 is TGCGCCAGCAGAATGGCAGTAGCAGCAGATACGCAGTATTTT. Protein sequence: CASRMAVAADTQYF.

This chain links TRBV6-1 with TRBJ2-5, with TRBD2 as a possible D gene (6 bases). CDR3 length: 17 residues. Trimming took 1 base from V and 1 from J, leaving 16 bases between them. Per germline, CDR1 MNHNS and CDR2 SASEGT. This CDR3 is CASSEGAGTELQETQYF. DNA for the CDR3: TGTGCCAGCAGTGAAGGGGCGGGGACCGAACTCCAAGAGACCCAGTACTTC.

The CDR3 loop reads CASSAQGRDEQYF. CDR3 coding DNA: TGTGCCAGCAGCGCGCAGGGGAGGGACGAGCAGTACTTC. The chain combines TRBV7-9 with TRBJ2-7, with D maybe TRBD2 (7 bases). This CDR3 spans 13 amino acids. Germline lookup yields CDR1 SEHNR and CDR2 FQNEAQ (reference sequence). V was trimmed by 5 bases and J by 5 bases, leaving 13 bases between them.

The chain uses TRBV28 and TRBJ2-7; 7 bases fit TRBD1. Germline V gene data show CDR1 as MDHEN and CDR2 as SYDVKM. The CDR3 is 14 residues long. CDR3 residues: CFSRQTGKPYEQYF. The CDR3, as DNA: TGTTTTTCCCGCCAGACAGGGAAACCCTACGAGCAGTACTTC.

This chain links TRBV2 with TRBJ1-1, with 7 bases aligning to TRBD1. Trimming cost V 7 bases and J 5 bases; bases outside gene matches: 4. This CDR3 contains 12 residues. Germline lookup yields CDR1 SNHLY and CDR2 FYNNEI. The CDR3 here is CASTLTGTEAFF. The CDR3, as DNA: TGTGCCAGCACCTTGACAGGGACTGAAGCTTTCTTT.

CDR3 coding DNA: TGTGCCAGCTCACCGGAGACTCCAAACCGGGGGTCAGCTGGCTACACCTTC. Translated, it gives CASSPETPNRGSAGYTF. The chain links TRBV18 to TRBJ1-2; maybe TRBD1 (5 bases). Trimming took 3 bases from V and 7 from J, leaving 24 bases between them. Looked up from germline, CDR1 is KGHSH and CDR2 is LQKENI. The CDR3 runs 17 residues.

The rearrangement uses TRBV19 and TRBJ1-2; possibly TRBD1 for D (5 bases). Trimming left V 6 bases short and J 4 bases short, with 12 bases between. The CDR3 is made up of 13 amino acids. The V gene's germline CDR1 is LNHDA and CDR2 SQIVND (reference sequence). CDR3 amino acids: CASSRGVGYGYTF. CDR3 sequence (DNA): TGTGCCAGTAGCCGGGGGGTCGGCTATGGCTACACCTTC.

The gene calls are TRBV28 and TRBJ2-7; tentative D call: TRBD1 (6 bases). The V end was cut by 7 bases, the J end by 2 bases, with 12 bases between. CDR1 and CDR2 from the germline V gene are MDHEN and SYDVKM. The CDR3 is made up of 13 amino acids. The CDR3: CASNPGHPYEQYF. CDR3 DNA: TGTGCCAGCAACCCGGGACATCCCTACGAGCAGTACTTC. The full variable domain, completed using reference TRBV28 and TRBJ2-7, is DVKVTQSSRYLVKRTGEKVFLECVQDMDHENMFWYRQDPGLGLRLIYFSYDVKMKEKGDIPEGYSVSREKKERFSLILESASTNQTSMYLCASNPGHPYEQYFGPGTRLTVT.

This clone was detected only once. J is TRBJ2-1 and V is TRBV19; maybe TRBD1 (7 bases). The germline V gene encodes CDR1 LNHDA and CDR2 SQIVND (reference sequence). V was cut by 6 bases and J by 3 bases, with 12 bases left in between. The CDR3 spans 14 residues. The CDR3 bases are TGTGCCAGTAGGGAGGGACAGAGCTACAATGAGCAGTTCTTC. This encodes CASREGQSYNEQFF.

This clone has just one count. V and J are TRBV4-2 and TRBJ2-4; D is perhaps TRBD1 (6 bases). Trimming took 4 bases from V and 8 from J, leaving 15 bases between them. Germline V lookup: CDR1 LGHNA, CDR2 YNFKEQ. The CDR3 extends over 14 amino acids. The CDR3 nucleotides read TGTGCCAGCAGCCCCGGACAGATCCTAGACATTCAGTACTTC. Translation: CASSPGQILDIQYF.